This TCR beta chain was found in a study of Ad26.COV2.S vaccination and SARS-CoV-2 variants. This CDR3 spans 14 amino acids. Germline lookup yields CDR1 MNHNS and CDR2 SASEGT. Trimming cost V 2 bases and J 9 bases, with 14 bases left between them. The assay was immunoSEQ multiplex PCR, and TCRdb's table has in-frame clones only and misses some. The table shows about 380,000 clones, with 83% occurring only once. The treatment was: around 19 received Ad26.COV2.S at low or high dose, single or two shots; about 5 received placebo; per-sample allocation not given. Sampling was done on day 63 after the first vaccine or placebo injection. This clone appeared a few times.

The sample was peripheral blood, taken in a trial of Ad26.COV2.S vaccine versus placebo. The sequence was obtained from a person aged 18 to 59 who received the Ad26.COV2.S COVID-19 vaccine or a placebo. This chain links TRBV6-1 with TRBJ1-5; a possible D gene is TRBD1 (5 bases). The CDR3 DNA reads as TGTGCCAGCAGTGAAAGGGACGGGAAAGGGCCCCAGCATTTT. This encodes CASSERDGKGPQHF.